One and the same sample provided the 8 T cell receptor beta chains below, sequenced in a study of cytomegalovirus exposure and HLA in healthy donors. The PCR ran on 60 Vbeta and 13 Jbeta primers. Clones were sequenced by immunoSEQ multiplex PCR, and TCRdb holds only the in-frame ones, with some missing. This table holds some 70,000 clones, 65% to 70% found once. Sequencing was done on a sample of PBMCs. All receptors come from a male donor in good health and CMV-seropositive.

J is TRBJ2-7 and V is TRBV6-5, with 11 bases fitting TRBD2. V lost 6 bases and J lost 5; bases outside the gene matches: 6. Germline CDR1 and CDR2: MNHEY and SVGAGI. CDR3 length: 14 residues. CDR3 region: CASSQNSGGDEQYF. The CDR3 DNA is TGTGCCAGCAGCCAGAATAGCGGGGGGGACGAGCAGTACTTC.

The chain couples TRBV30 to TRBJ2-7; D gene unclear. There are 13 residues in the CDR3. Trimming removed 2 bases at V and 2 bases at J, with 10 bases between. Looked up from germline, CDR1 is GTSNPN and CDR2 is SVGIG (reference sequence). CDR3 DNA sequence: TGTGCCTGGAGTCCCGGTTCCCCCTACGAGCAGTACTTC. This translates into CAWSPGSPYEQYF.

The chain has TRBV5-4 and TRBJ2-1; possibly TRBD1 for D (6 bases). From germline, CDR1 is SGHNT and CDR2 YYREEE (reference sequence). V was shortened by 1 base and J by 3 bases, with 8 bases between the two germline ends. This CDR3 has 14 amino acids. CDR3 DNA sequence: TGTGCCAGCAGCTTGTTACAGGGCTACAATGAGCAGTTCTTC. Translating gives CASSLLQGYNEQFF.

V is TRBV5-4 and J is TRBJ2-3, with 10 bases fitting TRBD2. J was trimmed by 5 bases and V by 0 bases; bases with no gene match: 6. CDR3 size: 16 residues. Germline assignment: CDR1 SGHNT and CDR2 YYREEE (reference sequence). CDR3: CASSLGVSGRVDTQYF. CDR3 nucleotides: TGTGCCAGCAGCTTGGGGGTCAGCGGGAGGGTAGATACGCAGTATTTT.

V usage is TRBV28 and J usage is TRBJ1-4; maybe TRBD1 (6 bases). This CDR3 has 11 amino acids. CDR1 MDHEN and CDR2 SYDVKM come from the germline V gene. The V and J ends lost 7 bases and 7 bases respectively, with 7 bases between them. The CDR3 sequence: CASTGAEKLFF. The CDR3 DNA follows: TGTGCCAGCACAGGGGCTGAAAAACTGTTTTTT. The complete variable domain, with remaining parts taken from reference TRBV28 and TRBJ1-4, reads DVKVTQSSRYLVKRTGEKVFLECVQDMDHENMFWYRQDPGLGLRLIYFSYDVKMKEKGDIPEGYSVSREKKERFSLILESASTNQTSMYLCASTGAEKLFFGSGTQLSVL.

The chain employs TRBV27 and TRBJ2-3; 11 nucleotides line up with TRBD2. This CDR3 has 19 residues. Trimming cost V 5 bases and J 3 bases; bases outside gene matches: 16. Germline CDR1 is MNHEY and CDR2 is SMNVEV (reference sequence). CDR3 nucleotide sequence: TGTGCCAGCAGTCCAAACGGCCCTGATAGCGGGGGGGCGACAGATACGCAGTATTTT. Its translation: CASSPNGPDSGGATDTQYF.

This clone was observed a handful of times. The V gene is TRBV19, the J gene TRBJ2-3; D is perhaps TRBD1 (5 bases). Trimming shortened V by 7 bases and J by 0 bases, and 14 bases separated the two germline ends. CDR1 is LNHDA, CDR2 SQIVND, per germline (reference sequence). The CDR3 loop spans 15 amino acids. CDR3 region: CASNIDSRSTDTQYF. The DNA of the CDR3 is TGTGCCAGTAATATTGACAGCCGAAGCACAGATACGCAGTATTTT.

The rearrangement links TRBV28 to TRBJ1-1; TRBD1 agrees at 8 bases. The trim removed 11 bases at V and 0 bases at J, leaving 5 bases unmatched. Germline CDR1 MDHEN, CDR2 SYDVKM. This CDR3 has 13 residues. The CDR3: CALGTGLNTEAFF. DNA of the CDR3: TGTGCCCTCGGGACAGGACTGAACACTGAAGCTTTCTTT. The full variable domain, its missing parts supplied by reference TRBV28 and TRBJ1-1, is DVKVTQSSRYLVKRTGEKVFLECVQDMDHENMFWYRQDPGLGLRLIYFSYDVKMKEKGDIPEGYSVSREKKERFSLILESASTNQTSMYLCALGTGLNTEAFFGQGTRLTVV.